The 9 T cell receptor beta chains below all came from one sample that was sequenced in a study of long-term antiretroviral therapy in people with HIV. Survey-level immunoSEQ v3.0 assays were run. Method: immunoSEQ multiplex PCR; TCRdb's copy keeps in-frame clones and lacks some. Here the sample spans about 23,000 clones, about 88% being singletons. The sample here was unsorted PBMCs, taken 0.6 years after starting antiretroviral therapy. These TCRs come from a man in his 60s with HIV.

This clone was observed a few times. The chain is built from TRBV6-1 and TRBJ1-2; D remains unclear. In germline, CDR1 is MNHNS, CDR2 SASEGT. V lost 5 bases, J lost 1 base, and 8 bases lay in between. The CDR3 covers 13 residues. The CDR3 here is CASSRAGNYGYTF. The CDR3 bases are TGTGCCAGCAGTCGGGCAGGTAACTATGGCTACACCTTC.

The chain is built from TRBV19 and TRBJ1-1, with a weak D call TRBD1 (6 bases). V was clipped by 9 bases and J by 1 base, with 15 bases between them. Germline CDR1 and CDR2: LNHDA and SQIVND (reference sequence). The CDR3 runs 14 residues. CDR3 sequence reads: CASNHRTANTEAFF. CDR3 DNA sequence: TGTGCCAGCAACCATAGGACAGCGAACACTGAAGCTTTCTTT.

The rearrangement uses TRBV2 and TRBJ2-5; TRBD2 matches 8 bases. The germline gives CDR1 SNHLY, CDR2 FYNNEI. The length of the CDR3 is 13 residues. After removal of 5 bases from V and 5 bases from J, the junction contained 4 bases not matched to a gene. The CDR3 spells CASSTLAGETQYF. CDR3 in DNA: TGTGCCAGCAGTACCTTAGCGGGGGAGACCCAGTACTTC.

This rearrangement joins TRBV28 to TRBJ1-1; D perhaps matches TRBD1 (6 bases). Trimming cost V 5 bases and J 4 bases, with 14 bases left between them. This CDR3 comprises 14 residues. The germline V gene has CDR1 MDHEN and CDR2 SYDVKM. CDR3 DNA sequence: TGTGCCAGCAGTCTCTACAGGGAACGCACTGAAGCTTTCTTT. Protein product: CASSLYRERTEAFF.

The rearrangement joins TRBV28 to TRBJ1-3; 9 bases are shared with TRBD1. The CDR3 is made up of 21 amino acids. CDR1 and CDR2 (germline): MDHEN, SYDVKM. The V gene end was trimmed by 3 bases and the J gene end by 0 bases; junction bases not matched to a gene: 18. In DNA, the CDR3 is TGTGCCAGCAGTTTCCCCTACCGGGACAGGGCGCACATTGACTCTGGAAACACCATATATTTT. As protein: CASSFPYRDRAHIDSGNTIYF.

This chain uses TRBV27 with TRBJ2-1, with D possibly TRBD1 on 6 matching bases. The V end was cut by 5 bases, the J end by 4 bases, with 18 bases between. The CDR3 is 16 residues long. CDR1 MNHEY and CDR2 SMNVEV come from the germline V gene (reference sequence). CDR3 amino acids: CASSPTTGIQYNEQFF. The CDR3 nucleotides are TGTGCCAGCAGTCCCACCACAGGGATTCAGTACAATGAGCAGTTCTTC.

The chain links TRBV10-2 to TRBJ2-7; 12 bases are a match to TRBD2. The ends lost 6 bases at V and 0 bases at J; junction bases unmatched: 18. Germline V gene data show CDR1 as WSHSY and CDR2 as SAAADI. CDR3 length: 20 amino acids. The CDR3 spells CASRSSGRAPLTKDSYEQYF. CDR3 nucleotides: TGCGCCAGCAGATCTAGCGGGAGGGCTCCACTCACAAAAGACTCCTACGAGCAGTACTTC.

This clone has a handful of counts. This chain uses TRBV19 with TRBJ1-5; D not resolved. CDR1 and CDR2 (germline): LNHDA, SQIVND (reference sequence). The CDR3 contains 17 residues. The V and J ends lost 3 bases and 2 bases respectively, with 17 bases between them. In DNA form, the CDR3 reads TGTGCCAGTAGTATGAGGCGGGAAGTATACGGCAATCAGCCCCAGCATTTT. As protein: CASSMRREVYGNQPQHF.

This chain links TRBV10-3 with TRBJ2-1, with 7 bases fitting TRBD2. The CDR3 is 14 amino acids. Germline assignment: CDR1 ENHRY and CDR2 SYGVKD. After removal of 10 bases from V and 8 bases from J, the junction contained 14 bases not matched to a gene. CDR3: CATRTSGGFDEQFF. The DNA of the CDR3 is TGTGCCACACGGACTAGTGGGGGTTTCGATGAGCAGTTCTTC.